The next 21 T cell receptor beta chains were all read from a single sample in a study of cytomegalovirus exposure and HLA in healthy donors. PCR was performed using 60 Vbeta and 13 Jbeta primers. Generated by immunoSEQ multiplex PCR, the TCRdb table keeps only in-frame clones and is missing some. This table has 90,000 to 100,000 clones, approximately 69% appearing once. Sequencing was performed on PBMCs. The receptors were sampled from a boy aged 5 to 17 in good health and CMV-seropositive.

This clone has a handful of counts. The V call is TRBV7-3, the J call TRBJ1-1, with TRBD1 matching over 10 bases. Germline V gene lookup returns CDR1 SGHTA and CDR2 FQGTGA. The CDR3 covers 16 residues. After removal of 5 bases from V and 1 base from J, the junction contained 7 bases not matched to a gene. Here the CDR3 reads CASSRTGGEKNTEAFF. CDR3 nucleotide sequence: TGTGCCAGCAGCCGGACAGGGGGAGAAAAGAACACTGAAGCTTTCTTT.

The chain links TRBV6-5 to TRBJ1-5, with a tentative D call TRBD1 (6 bases). The CDR3 runs 14 residues. Germline-derived CDR1 and CDR2 are MNHEY and SVGAGI. With 6 bases removed from V and 8 bases from J, the gap between germline ends came to 17 bases. CDR3 region: CASRKTGSREPQHF. CDR3 nucleotides: TGTGCCAGCAGAAAAACAGGGTCTCGGGAGCCCCAGCATTTT.

CDR3 sequence (DNA): TGTGCCAGCAGCTTGTCTCCGGACAGGGACACCGGGGAGCTGTTTTTT. This encodes CASSLSPDRDTGELFF. The gene calls are TRBV5-4 and TRBJ2-2; 8 positions agree with TRBD1. Germline V lookup: CDR1 SGHNT, CDR2 YYREEE (reference sequence). The CDR3 has 16 amino acids. V shed 1 base and J 3 bases; nucleotides not matched to a gene: 5.

The rearrangement uses TRBV4-1 and TRBJ2-7; TRBD1 matches at 8 bases. The V and J ends lost 0 bases and 5 bases, in that order; junction bases with no gene match: 6. Germline V gene lookup returns CDR1 MGHRA and CDR2 YSYEKL. CDR3 length: 15 residues. The CDR3 loop is CASSQDGQGFDEQYF. As DNA, the CDR3 is TGCGCCAGCAGCCAAGACGGACAGGGTTTTGACGAGCAGTACTTC.

The chain has TRBV4-3 and TRBJ1-3; 7 bases align to TRBD1. The CDR3 contains 16 residues. In germline, CDR1 is LGHNA, CDR2 YSLEER. Trimming took 2 bases from V and 2 from J; bases not matched to a gene: 6. The CDR3 DNA follows: TGCGCCAGCAGCCAAAGCCGGCAGGGGGCTGGAAACACCATATATTTT. This encodes CASSQSRQGAGNTIYF.

The V gene is TRBV2, the J gene TRBJ1-1, with D unresolved. In germline, CDR1 is SNHLY, CDR2 FYNNEI. V lost 2 bases and J lost 1, with 5 bases in between. The CDR3 consists of 13 residues. The CDR3 reads CASSENKNTEAFF. The CDR3 DNA reads as TGTGCCAGCAGTGAAAACAAGAACACTGAAGCTTTCTTT.

The chain has TRBV25-1 and TRBJ2-1; tentative D call: TRBD1 (6 bases). The CDR3 is 15 amino acids. CDR1 and CDR2 from the germline V gene are MGHDK and SYGVNS. The V gene lost 5 bases and the J gene lost 4 bases, with 15 bases spanning the gap. CDR3 nucleotide sequence: TGTGCCAGCAGTACCGACTCCGGGACATACAATGAGCAGTTCTTC. Its translation: CASSTDSGTYNEQFF.

The chain combines TRBV13 with TRBJ2-7; 9 positions match TRBD1. The V segment lost 5 bases and the J segment 4 bases; nucleotides outside the gene matches: 12. Germline-derived CDR1 and CDR2 are PRHDT and FYEKMQ (reference sequence). The CDR3 spans 16 residues. CDR3 sequence reads: CASSHPTGGGSYEQYF. The CDR3 bases are TGTGCCAGCAGCCACCCGACAGGGGGAGGGTCGTACGAGCAGTACTTC.

This chain links TRBV13 with TRBJ2-7; perhaps TRBD2 as D (5 bases). The CDR3 is 14 amino acids. V shed 2 bases and J shed 0 bases, with 8 bases lying between them. From germline, CDR1 is PRHDT and CDR2 FYEKMQ (reference sequence). The CDR3 loop is CASSLPGSSYEQYF. CDR3 in DNA: TGTGCCAGCAGCTTACCGGGGAGCTCCTACGAGCAGTACTTC.

This clone was recorded a few times. This chain connects TRBV6-5 to TRBJ1-3; 9 bases fit TRBD1. The germline V gene has CDR1 MNHEY and CDR2 SVGAGI. V lost 0 bases and J lost 4; bases outside the gene matches: 1. The CDR3 totals 15 residues. The CDR3 spells CASSYSGQGGNTIYF. The CDR3 DNA sequence: TGTGCCAGCAGTTACTCGGGACAGGGAGGAAACACCATATATTTT.

This rearrangement joins TRBV9 to TRBJ2-1; 9 positions agree with TRBD2. Per the germline V gene, CDR1 is SGDLS and CDR2 is YYNGEE. V trimming: 2 bases; J trimming: 5 bases; junction bases outside the gene matches: 5. The CDR3 length is 15 residues. In DNA, the CDR3 is TGTGCCAGCAGCGTGTCACTAGCGGGCAACAATGAGCAGTTCTTC. Protein sequence: CASSVSLAGNNEQFF. Together with reference TRBV9 and TRBJ2-1, the CDR3 gives the full variable domain: DSGVTQTPKHLITATGQRVTLRCSPRSGDLSVYWYQQSLDQGLQFLIQYYNGEERAKGNILERFSAQQFPDLHSELNLSSLELGDSALYFCASSVSLAGNNEQFFGPGTRLTVL.

This clone turned up a few times. V is TRBV6-1 and J is TRBJ1-1; 7 bases are a match to TRBD1. The germline gives CDR1 MNHNS, CDR2 SASEGT. CDR3 length equals 13 residues. J lost 3 bases, V lost 6 bases, and 4 bases had no gene match. The CDR3 coding sequence is TGTGCCAGCAGCGCCAGGGGGGACACTGAAGCTTTCTTT. This encodes CASSARGDTEAFF.

The sample holds one count of this clone. This chain uses TRBV7-9 with TRBJ1-1; TRBD1 might be the D (5 bases). V was cut by 9 bases and J by 3 bases, with 29 bases left in between. The CDR3 has 18 residues. The germline V gene encodes CDR1 SEHNR and CDR2 FQNEAQ (reference sequence). CDR3 region: CARTQPFYGRVGDTEAFF. The CDR3 bases are TGTGCCAGGACCCAACCCTTTTATGGCAGGGTTGGGGACACTGAAGCTTTCTTT. The full variable domain, in which reference TRBV7-9 and TRBJ1-1 provide the parts outside the CDR3, is DTGVSQNPRHKITKRGQNVTFRCDPISEHNRLYWYRQTLGQGPEFLTYFQNEAQLEKSRLLSDRFSAERPKGSFSTLEIQRTEQGDSAMYLCARTQPFYGRVGDTEAFFGQGTRLTVV.

The J gene is TRBJ1-2, the V gene TRBV5-1; no clear D gene. The CDR3 totals 13 residues. Germline CDR1 SGHRS, CDR2 YFSETQ. Trimming pared 2 bases from V and 4 bases from J, leaving 9 bases between. The CDR3: CASSLGGIYGYTF. The CDR3 nucleotides read TGCGCCAGCAGCTTAGGAGGTATCTATGGCTACACCTTC. Supplemented by reference TRBV5-1 and TRBJ1-2, the full variable domain reads KAGVTQTPRYLIKTRGQQVTLSCSPISGHRSVSWYQQTPGQGLQFLFEYFSETQRNKGNFPGRFSGRQFSNSRSEMNVSTLELGDSALYLCASSLGGIYGYTFGSGTRLTVV.

This rearrangement joins TRBV2 to TRBJ2-7, with 9 nucleotides matching TRBD1. The CDR3 contains 13 residues. The V gene's germline CDR1 is SNHLY and CDR2 FYNNEI. With 11 bases clipped from V and 5 bases from J, the junction kept 10 bases outside the gene matches. CDR3 bases: TGTGCCGGTACAGGGGGCTCATATGACGAGCAGTACTTC. Amino acid sequence: CAGTGGSYDEQYF.

The chain couples TRBV2 to TRBJ2-5; TRBD2 matches 8 bases. Germline V gives CDR1 SNHLY, CDR2 FYNNEI. CDR3 length: 16 amino acids. The junction had 16 bases not matched to a gene; V was cut back by 7 bases and J by 6 bases. CDR3: CASNPFSGGGAQTQYF. The CDR3 region has the DNA TGTGCCAGCAACCCTTTCTCGGGAGGGGGGGCCCAGACCCAGTACTTC.

V is TRBV28 and J is TRBJ1-5; 9 bases are a match to TRBD1. The germline V gene encodes CDR1 MDHEN and CDR2 SYDVKM. V lost 6 bases to trimming and J lost 3 bases; unmatched junction nucleotides: 18. The CDR3 is 19 amino acids. In DNA form, the CDR3 reads TGTGCCAGCAGGAAATTTACCGGGACAGGGATTGTTTTCAATCAGCCCCAGCATTTT. Its protein product is CASRKFTGTGIVFNQPQHF.

CDR3 DNA: TGCGCCAGCAGCTTCAGTTATGGCAGGGGGCCTGGGGCCAACGTCCTGACTTTC. Translated, it gives CASSFSYGRGPGANVLTF. The chain links TRBV5-1 to TRBJ2-6, with 8 positions matching TRBD1. V trimming: 2 bases; J trimming: 2 bases; junction bases outside the gene matches: 9. There are 18 residues in the CDR3. CDR1 is SGHRS, CDR2 YFSETQ, per germline.

As concerns this clone: With a far larger clone one base away, a read error is the likely cause. J is TRBJ2-7 and V is TRBV4-3; TRBD1 matches at 10 bases. The trim removed 5 bases at V and 3 bases at J, leaving 7 bases unmatched. Per the germline V gene, CDR1 is LGHNA and CDR2 is YSLEER. The CDR3 is 15 residues long. CDR3 amino acids: CASSTWTGGIYEQYF. The CDR3 nucleotides read TGCGCCAGCAGCACCTGGACAGGGGGGATCTACGAGCAGTACTTC.

The chain links TRBV5-4 to TRBJ1-2, with TRBD1 as a possible D gene (5 bases). The CDR3 length is 13 residues. Germline assignment: CDR1 SGHNT and CDR2 YYREEE (reference sequence). V was trimmed by 0 bases and J by 2 bases, leaving 5 bases between them. The CDR3 sequence is CASSLGTNYGYTF. The CDR3 coding sequence is TGTGCCAGCAGCTTGGGGACAAACTATGGCTACACCTTC.

CDR3 in DNA: TGTGCCAGCAGCGAGGACAGGGGTTCCGGATTCTATGGCTACACCTTC. It encodes CASSEDRGSGFYGYTF. J is TRBJ1-2 and V is TRBV7-2; 9 positions agree with TRBD1. This CDR3 region has 16 residues. The ends lost 5 bases at V and 4 bases at J; junction bases unmatched: 11. Germline CDR1 reads SGHTA; CDR2 reads FQGNSA.